The rows below give T cell receptor beta chains drawn from one sample of a study of T cell responses to AZD1222 COVID-19 vaccine. Clones were read by immunoSEQ multiplex PCR, and TCRdb kept only the in-frame ones, dropping some. This sample has some 140,000 clones, with approximately 90% found just once. Sequencing used peripheral blood, obtained on day 0 of AZD1222 vaccination. The receptor set was obtained from an adult in good health. The CDR3 runs from the conserved cysteine through the conserved F or W. The D gene is left open where the match is weak. The listing skips clone size in some rows; elsewhere it reads once, few, many or a size class.

TRBV6-2/TRBV6-3	TRBJ1-5	TRBD1	NA	CASSYVLGDRGRNQPQHF	TGTGCCAGCAGTTACGTGTTGGGGGACAGGGGTCGCAATCAGCCCCAGCATTTT
TRBV15	TRBJ2-1	NA	once	CATSRLYNEQFF	TGTGCCACCAGCAGACTTTACAATGAGCAGTTCTTC
TRBV2	TRBJ2-2	NA	once	CASSASRNTGELFF	TGTGCCAGCAGTGCCTCGCGGAACACCGGGGAGCTGTTTTTT
TRBV7-7	TRBJ2-2	TRBD2	NA	CASSGLAGGAGELFF	TGTGCCAGCAGCGGACTAGCGGGAGGGGCCGGGGAGCTGTTTTTT
TRBV2	TRBJ2-7	NA	NA	CASTYDSYPYEQYF	TGTGCCAGCACTTATGACAGCTATCCCTACGAGCAGTACTTC
TRBV6-5	TRBJ1-5	NA	NA	CASSSRTDYPHQPQHF	TGTGCCAGCAGTTCCCGGACGGACTACCCCCATCAGCCCCAGCATTTT
TRBV19	TRBJ1-5	TRBD1	NA	CASRGGGSNQPQHF	TGTGCCAGTAGAGGGGGCGGGTCCAATCAGCCCCAGCATTTT
TRBV13	TRBJ2-1	TRBD2	once	CASSLLAGYGAEQFF	TGTGCCAGCAGCTTATTAGCGGGATATGGTGCTGAGCAGTTCTTC
TRBV5-1	TRBJ2-5	NA	NA	CASRGVSAETQYF	TGCGCCAGCAGAGGGGTTTCGGCGGAGACCCAGTACTTC
TRBV7-6	TRBJ2-1	NA	NA	CASSLSSALNEQFF	TGTGCCAGCAGCTTATCCTCGGCACTGAATGAGCAGTTCTTC
TRBV18	TRBJ1-3	NA	NA	CASSLSSGSTIYF	TGTGCCAGCTCACTCAGCTCCGGGAGCACCATATATTTT
TRBV10-3	TRBJ1-2	NA	NA	CAISEEGQGYGYTF	TGTGCCATCAGTGAGGAGGGCCAGGGCTATGGCTACACCTTC
TRBV5-4	TRBJ2-7	TRBD2	NA	CASSPWGGSSYEQYF	TGTGCCAGCAGTCCTTGGGGGGGTTCCTCCTACGAGCAGTACTTC
TRBV2	TRBJ2-5	NA	NA	CASRSTSGEETQYF	TGTGCCAGCAGATCCACTTCCGGTGAGGAGACCCAGTACTTC
TRBV6-1	TRBJ1-3	NA	NA	CASSEQGLNSGNTIYF	TGTGCCAGCAGTGAGCAGGGTCTGAACTCTGGAAACACCATATATTTT
TRBV24-1	TRBJ2-7	NA	NA	CATKPPGPSPAYEQYF	TGTGCCACCAAACCACCGGGACCATCCCCTGCCTACGAGCAGTACTTC
TRBV18	TRBJ2-3	NA	once	CASSPPGNTDTQYF	TGTGCCAGCTCACCACCGGGAAACACAGATACGCAGTATTTT
TRBV6-5	TRBJ1-1	NA	NA	CASLIFQGTEAFF	TGTGCCAGCCTAATATTCCAGGGAACTGAAGCTTTCTTT
TRBV18	TRBJ2-5	TRBD2	NA	CASYPGLAGSGTQYF	TGTGCCAGCTATCCGGGACTAGCGGGGTCCGGGACCCAGTACTTC
TRBV18	TRBJ2-3	TRBD2	NA	CASSPSGGHTDTQYF	TGTGCCAGCTCACCGAGCGGGGGCCACACAGATACGCAGTATTTT
TRBV5-8	TRBJ1-5	NA	NA	CASSLDKNQPQHF	TGTGCCAGCAGCTTGGACAAGAATCAGCCCCAGCATTTT
TRBV30	TRBJ1-5	NA	NA	CAWSVSGLGQPQHF	TGTGCCTGGAGTGTAAGCGGTCTCGGACAGCCCCAGCATTTT
TRBV4-2	TRBJ2-7	NA	NA	CASSQLLDTASYEQYF	TGTGCCAGCAGCCAATTGCTGGACACCGCTTCCTACGAGCAGTACTTC
TRBV15	TRBJ1-2	NA	NA	CATSSGGGNYGYTF	TGTGCCACCAGCTCCGGGGGGGGGAACTATGGCTACACCTTC
TRBV2	TRBJ1-2	TRBD1	NA	CASSDRTGLPYGYTF	TGTGCCAGCAGTGACCGGACAGGACTTCCCTATGGCTACACCTTC
TRBV28	TRBJ1-2	NA	NA	CASGTPSYAGYTF	TGTGCCAGCGGCACGCCCTCGTACGCTGGCTACACCTTC
TRBV2	TRBJ1-5	NA	NA	CASSAGAGQPQHF	TGTGCCAGCAGTGCGGGGGCTGGGCAGCCCCAGCATTTT
TRBV10-1	TRBJ1-5	NA	few	CASGVRERRGQPQHF	TGCGCCAGCGGAGTGAGGGAGAGGCGCGGCCAGCCCCAGCATTTT
TRBV30	TRBJ1-4	NA	NA	CAWSVHPGREKLFF	TGTGCCTGGAGTGTACACCCCGGGAGGGAAAAACTGTTTTTT